Each of the 17 T cell receptor beta chains below was sequenced from the same sample in a study of cytomegalovirus exposure and HLA in healthy donors. The PCR ran on 60 Vbeta and 13 Jbeta primers. TCRdb keeps only in-frame clones here, not all; method: immunoSEQ multiplex PCR. Altogether approximately 180,000 clones are present, approximately 80% being singletons, with the ten largest covering roughly 4.4%. The specimen sequenced was PBMCs. The receptors derive from a young woman in good health and CMV-seropositive.

This clone was seen a few times. The rearrangement links TRBV30 to TRBJ1-6; D is ambiguous. Germline V gene sequence: CDR1 GTSNPN, CDR2 SVGIG (reference sequence). The germline V and J ends were trimmed by 2 bases and 14 bases, with 19 bases remaining between them. The CDR3 extends over 14 amino acids. The CDR3 spells CAWSLGLSGGSLHF. DNA of the CDR3: TGTGCCTGGAGTCTGGGCCTGTCGGGAGGATCCCTCCACTTT. The whole variable domain, filled in from reference TRBV30 and TRBJ1-6, reads SQTIHQWPATLVQPVGSPLSLECTVEGTSNPNLYWYRQAAGRGLQLLFYSVGIGQISSEVPQNLSASRPQDRQFILSSKKLLLSDSGFYLCAWSLGLSGGSLHFGNGTRLTVT.

The chain is built from TRBV5-1 and TRBJ2-7; 7 bases fit TRBD1. With 5 bases clipped from V and 2 bases from J, the junction kept 10 bases outside the gene matches. CDR3 length: 15 amino acids. Germline loops: CDR1 SGHRS, CDR2 YFSETQ. Written as DNA, the CDR3 is TGCGCCAGCAGTTATAACAGGGGCTCCCCCTACGAGCAGTACTTC. Amino acids: CASSYNRGSPYEQYF.

The J gene is TRBJ1-4, the V gene TRBV4-3, with D maybe TRBD1 (6 bases). Germline CDR1 reads LGHNA; CDR2 reads YSLEER. The CDR3 is 13 amino acids. V was clipped by 4 bases and J by 8 bases, with 11 bases between them. DNA for the CDR3: TGCGCCAGCAGCCTCGTCCAGGGGGAAAAACTGTTTTTT. It codes for CASSLVQGEKLFF.

The chain couples TRBV5-5 to TRBJ2-6; the match to TRBD1 covers 11 bases. Germline V gene data show CDR1 as SGHKS and CDR2 as YYEKEE (reference sequence). The CDR3 runs to 18 residues. J gave up 0 bases and V 4 bases, and 6 bases lay outside the gene matches. CDR3 sequence reads: CASSIAGTGGSGANVLTF. CDR3 nucleotide sequence: TGTGCCAGCAGCATAGCCGGGACAGGGGGCTCTGGGGCCAACGTCCTGACTTTC.

V is TRBV7-9 and J is TRBJ2-7, with D maybe TRBD2 (7 bases). Germline V gives CDR1 SEHNR, CDR2 FQNEAQ (reference sequence). V was clipped by 3 bases and J by 4 bases, with 13 bases between them. The CDR3 consists of 14 residues. The CDR3 region is CASSLGGGFYEQYF. The CDR3 DNA follows: TGTGCCAGCAGCTTGGGAGGGGGTTTTTACGAGCAGTACTTC. Together with reference TRBV7-9 and TRBJ2-7, the CDR3 gives the full variable domain: DTGVSQNPRHKITKRGQNVTFRCDPISEHNRLYWYRQTLGQGPEFLTYFQNEAQLEKSRLLSDRFSAERPKGSFSTLEIQRTEQGDSAMYLCASSLGGGFYEQYFGPGTRLTVT.

The rearrangement uses TRBV6-5 and TRBJ1-1, with D possibly being TRBD1 (5 bases). Germline V gene lookup returns CDR1 MNHEY and CDR2 SVGAGI. Trimming left V 0 bases short and J 6 bases short, with 8 bases between. This CDR3 is 13 amino acids long. In DNA, the CDR3 is TGTGCCAGCAGTTACTCGATACAGGCTGAAGCTTTCTTT. It encodes CASSYSIQAEAFF.

The chain recombines TRBV5-1 with TRBJ2-7, with 7 bases fitting TRBD1. Losses at the gene ends were 2 bases for V and 0 bases for J; bases not matched to a gene: 5. In germline, CDR1 is SGHRS, CDR2 YFSETQ. The CDR3 has 15 residues. CDR3 residues: CASSFLQGDSYEQYF. The CDR3 DNA is TGCGCCAGCAGCTTTCTCCAGGGGGACTCCTACGAGCAGTACTTC.

This clone was seen once. The chain carries TRBV10-3 and TRBJ2-1; D gene uncertain. The ends were cut back, 2 bases at V and 8 bases at J, with 10 bases in the middle. The CDR3 covers 13 residues. The germline gives CDR1 ENHRY, CDR2 SYGVKD. Here the CDR3 reads CAISEPSRDEQFF. The CDR3 nucleotides are TGTGCCATCAGTGAGCCGTCCCGGGATGAGCAGTTCTTC.

The rearrangement joins TRBV15 to TRBJ2-2; D is possibly TRBD1 (6 bases). There are 15 residues in the CDR3. Germline-derived CDR1 and CDR2 are LNHNV and YYDKDF (reference sequence). With 8 bases removed from V and 1 base from J, the gap between germline ends came to 14 bases. The chain's CDR3 is CATYRAGRNTGELFF. In DNA form, the CDR3 reads TGTGCCACCTACAGGGCAGGGCGGAACACCGGGGAGCTGTTTTTT.

J is TRBJ1-5 and V is TRBV10-1, with TRBD1 as a possible D gene (6 bases). The germline V and J ends were trimmed by 4 bases and 6 bases, with 10 bases remaining between them. In germline, CDR1 is WNHNN, CDR2 SYGVQD (reference sequence). This CDR3 contains 13 residues. This CDR3 is CASSGQVGQPQHF. The CDR3 DNA follows: TGCGCCAGCAGTGGACAGGTCGGTCAGCCCCAGCATTTT.

With regard to this clone: One end of the junction is discordant with germline, which a read error may explain. The rearrangement joins TRBV29-1 to TRBJ2-7, with 9 bases identical to TRBD1. The CDR3 has 10 amino acids. Germline loops: CDR1 SQVTM, CDR2 ANQGSEA. The CDR3 sequence: CSVGDREYSF. The CDR3, as DNA: TGCAGCGTTGGGGACAGGGAGTATTCTTTC.

The rearrangement joins TRBV5-1 to TRBJ1-2; D is perhaps TRBD1 (6 bases). This CDR3 contains 14 residues. V was trimmed by 4 bases and J by 4 bases, leaving 14 bases between them. The V gene's germline CDR1 is SGHRS and CDR2 YFSETQ. The CDR3 is CASSLSQGLYGYTF. The CDR3 bases are TGCGCCAGCAGCCTCTCACAGGGCCTCTATGGCTACACCTTC.

This sequence joins TRBV28 and TRBJ2-3; tentatively, D is TRBD1 (5 bases). The CDR3 length is 13 residues. Germline CDR1 reads MDHEN; CDR2 reads SYDVKM. V was shortened by 2 bases and J by 4 bases, with 7 bases between the two germline ends. The CDR3 protein is CASSLRGPDTQYF. The CDR3 nucleotides read TGTGCCAGCAGTTTAAGGGGTCCAGATACGCAGTATTTT.

A few counts support this clone. The chain recombines TRBV7-2 with TRBJ2-7; 8 bases fit TRBD1. Trimming at V came to 1 base and at J to 6 bases, leaving 11 bases not matched to a gene. The CDR3 sequence is 16 residues long. Germline CDR1 is SGHTA and CDR2 is FQGNSA. CDR3 protein: CASSLDQGAVLPEQYF. The CDR3 coding sequence is TGTGCCAGCAGCTTAGATCAGGGGGCCGTACTTCCCGAGCAGTACTTC.

The chain couples TRBV6-6 to TRBJ1-1, with TRBD1 identical over 9 bases. The CDR3 spans 15 residues. Germline assignment: CDR1 MNHNY and CDR2 SVGAGI (reference sequence). Trimming removed 2 bases from V and 1 base from J; junction bases left unmatched: 2. The chain's CDR3 is CASSYQTGGNTEAFF. CDR3 nucleotide sequence: TGTGCCAGCAGTTACCAGACAGGGGGGAACACTGAAGCTTTCTTT.

The J gene is TRBJ1-2, the V gene TRBV5-1; tentatively, D is TRBD1 (5 bases). This CDR3 region has 14 residues. Germline assignment: CDR1 SGHRS and CDR2 YFSETQ. V was pared by 4 bases and J by 4 bases, with 14 bases between. The CDR3 region has the DNA TGCGCCAGCAGCCAGGCGACAGCCGTCTATGGCTACACCTTC. Protein product: CASSQATAVYGYTF.

The rearrangement links TRBV7-9 to TRBJ2-7; a possible D gene is TRBD1 (5 bases). CDR3 length equals 16 residues. Germline loops: CDR1 SEHNR, CDR2 FQNEAQ (reference sequence). V lost 1 base, J lost 0 bases, and 13 bases lay in between. The CDR3 sequence is CASSLDGGQSSYEQYF. The DNA for the CDR3 is TGTGCCAGCAGCTTAGACGGCGGACAAAGCTCCTACGAGCAGTACTTC.